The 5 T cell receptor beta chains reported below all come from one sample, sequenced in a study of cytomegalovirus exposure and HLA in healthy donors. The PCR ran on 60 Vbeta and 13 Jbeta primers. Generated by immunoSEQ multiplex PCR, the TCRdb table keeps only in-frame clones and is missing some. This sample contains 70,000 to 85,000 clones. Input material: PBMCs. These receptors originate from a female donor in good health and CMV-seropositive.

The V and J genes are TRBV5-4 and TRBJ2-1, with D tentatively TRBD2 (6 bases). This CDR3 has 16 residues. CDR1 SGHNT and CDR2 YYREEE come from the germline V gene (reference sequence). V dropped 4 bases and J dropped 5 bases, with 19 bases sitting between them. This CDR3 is CASSETRERRDNEQFF. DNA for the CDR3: TGTGCCAGCAGCGAAACCCGGGAGAGGCGGGACAATGAGCAGTTCTTC.

CDR3 sequence reads: CAWRPEPHLLHF. CDR3 in DNA: TGTGCCTGGAGACCGGAGCCACACTTACTCCACTTT. This sequence joins TRBV30 and TRBJ1-6; D unresolved. The CDR3 length is 12 residues. V was trimmed by 3 bases and J by 16 bases, leaving 16 bases between them. Looked up from germline, CDR1 is GTSNPN and CDR2 is SVGIG (reference sequence).

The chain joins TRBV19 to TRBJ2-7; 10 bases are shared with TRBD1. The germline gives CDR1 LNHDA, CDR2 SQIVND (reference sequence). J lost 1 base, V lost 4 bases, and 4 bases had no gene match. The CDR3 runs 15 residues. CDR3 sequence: CASSTSGQGSYEQYF. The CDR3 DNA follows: TGTGCCAGTAGTACTTCGGGACAGGGGTCCTACGAGCAGTACTTC.

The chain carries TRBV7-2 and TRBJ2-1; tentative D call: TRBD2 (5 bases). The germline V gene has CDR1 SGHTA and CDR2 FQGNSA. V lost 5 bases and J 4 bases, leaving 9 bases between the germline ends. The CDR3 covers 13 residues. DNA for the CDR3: TGTGCCAGCAGCCCTCAGCGGTACAATGAGCAGTTCTTC. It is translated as CASSPQRYNEQFF.

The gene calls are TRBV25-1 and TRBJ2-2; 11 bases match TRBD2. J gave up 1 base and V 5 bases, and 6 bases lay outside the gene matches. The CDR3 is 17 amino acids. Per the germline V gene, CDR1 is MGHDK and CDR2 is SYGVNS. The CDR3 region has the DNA TGTGCCAGCAGTCCGGGACTAGCGGTTAGGAACACCGGGGAGCTGTTTTTT. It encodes CASSPGLAVRNTGELFF.